This is a list of T cell receptor beta chains from one sample in a study of shared clonotypes between healthy human individuals. Generated by immunoSEQ multiplex PCR, the TCRdb table keeps only in-frame clones and is missing some. The table has 1,100,000 or so clones, 78% seen once. Sequenced sample: memory CD4+ T cells from PBMCs. These receptors came from a man aged 18 to 29 in good health. Some clones in this sample may be carry-over from other donors' samples. CDR3s include the opening cysteine and the closing phenylalanine or tryptophan. Fields, in order: J gene, D gene, clone size, V gene, CDR3 protein, CDR3 DNA. D genes are given only for firm matches. Rows may omit the clone size; those that give it use once, few, many or a size class.

j_gene: TRBJ2-5; d_gene: -; abundance: -; v_gene: TRBV11-1; CDR3aa: CASSLDRETQYF; CDR3nt: TGTGCCAGCAGCTTAGATCGGGAGACCCAGTACTTC
j_gene: TRBJ2-7; d_gene: -; abundance: -; v_gene: TRBV10-2; CDR3aa: CASTRLSGGSYEQYF; CDR3nt: TGCGCCAGCACCCGCCTTAGTGGCGGCTCCTACGAGCAGTACTTC
j_gene: TRBJ1-5; d_gene: -; abundance: few; v_gene: TRBV27; CDR3aa: CASSFRNQPQHF; CDR3nt: TGTGCCAGCAGTTTCCGCAATCAGCCCCAGCATTTT
j_gene: TRBJ2-3; d_gene: -; abundance: -; v_gene: TRBV19; CDR3aa: CASSPMGTDTQYF; CDR3nt: TGTGCCAGTAGTCCCATGGGCACAGATACGCAGTATTTT
j_gene: TRBJ1-3; d_gene: -; abundance: -; v_gene: TRBV6-1; CDR3aa: CASSELQARLGNTIYF; CDR3nt: TGTGCCAGCAGTGAATTACAGGCTCGGTTGGGAAACACCATATATTTT
j_gene: TRBJ2-1; d_gene: TRBD2; abundance: -; v_gene: TRBV4-2; CDR3aa: CASSQELALGGNEQFF; CDR3nt: TGTGCCAGCAGCCAAGAACTGGCGTTGGGGGGGAATGAGCAGTTCTTC
j_gene: TRBJ2-3; d_gene: -; abundance: -; v_gene: TRBV12-5; CDR3aa: CASGSGPGTDTQYF; CDR3nt: TGTGCTAGTGGAAGTGGGCCTGGCACAGATACGCAGTATTTT
j_gene: TRBJ1-4; d_gene: -; abundance: -; v_gene: TRBV28; CDR3aa: CASRRGTTNEKLFF; CDR3nt: TGTGCCAGTAGACGGGGAACAACTAATGAAAAACTGTTTTTT
j_gene: TRBJ2-1; d_gene: -; abundance: -; v_gene: TRBV7-3; CDR3aa: CASSLSEYNEQFF; CDR3nt: TGTGCCAGCAGCTTAAGTGAGTACAATGAGCAGTTCTTC
j_gene: TRBJ2-1; d_gene: TRBD1; abundance: -; v_gene: TRBV5-8; CDR3aa: CASSRAKWTGSTYNEQFF; CDR3nt: TGTGCCAGCAGCCGCGCTAAGTGGACAGGGTCGACCTACAATGAGCAGTTCTTC
j_gene: TRBJ2-2; d_gene: TRBD2; abundance: -; v_gene: TRBV5-1; CDR3aa: CASSSSGRADTGELFF; CDR3nt: TGCGCCAGCTCGTCCTCCGGGAGGGCGGACACCGGGGAGCTGTTTTTT
j_gene: TRBJ2-1; d_gene: -; abundance: -; v_gene: TRBV2; CDR3aa: CASSGPLGNEQFF; CDR3nt: TGTGCCAGCAGCGGTCCCCTCGGCAATGAGCAGTTCTTC
j_gene: TRBJ2-1; d_gene: TRBD2; abundance: -; v_gene: TRBV9; CDR3aa: CASSPSGLYNEQFF; CDR3nt: TGTGCCAGTTCCCCTAGCGGGCTATACAATGAGCAGTTCTTC
j_gene: TRBJ2-3; d_gene: -; abundance: -; v_gene: TRBV29-1; CDR3aa: CSSEGGKGTDTQYF; CDR3nt: TGCAGCTCAGAGGGGGGGAAGGGCACAGATACGCAGTATTTT
j_gene: TRBJ2-5; d_gene: TRBD2; abundance: once; v_gene: TRBV6-5; CDR3aa: CASSPAWTSSETQYF; CDR3nt: TGTGCCAGCAGTCCCGCATGGACTAGTTCTGAGACCCAGTACTTC
j_gene: TRBJ2-2; d_gene: TRBD2; abundance: -; v_gene: TRBV7-3; CDR3aa: CASSPSGNTGELFF; CDR3nt: TGTGCCAGCAGCCCTAGCGGGAACACCGGGGAGCTGTTTTTT
j_gene: TRBJ1-2; d_gene: -; abundance: -; v_gene: TRBV5-4; CDR3aa: CASSLGGEAGYTF; CDR3nt: TGTGCCAGCAGCTTAGGGGGAGAAGCTGGCTACACCTTC
j_gene: TRBJ2-5; d_gene: -; abundance: once; v_gene: TRBV7-2; CDR3aa: CASSLHGSRETQYF; CDR3nt: TGTGCCAGCAGCTTACATGGGAGTCGCGAGACCCAGTACTTC
j_gene: TRBJ2-3; d_gene: TRBD1; abundance: -; v_gene: TRBV7-3; CDR3aa: CASSSGWGTGSTDTQYF; CDR3nt: TGTGCCAGCAGCTCAGGCTGGGGGACAGGAAGCACAGATACGCAGTATTTT
j_gene: TRBJ1-6; d_gene: TRBD1; abundance: -; v_gene: TRBV5-6; CDR3aa: CASSDRGDYNSPLHF; CDR3nt: TGTGCCAGCAGTGACAGGGGGGATTATAATTCACCCCTCCACTTT